This entry describes one T cell receptor beta chain. Germline V lookup: CDR1 SGHVS, CDR2 FQNEAQ. The CDR3 length is 14 residues. V was clipped by 5 bases and J by 6 bases, with 16 bases between them. This entry comes from a study of neoadjuvant anti-PD-1 for oral cavity cancer. Study context: Patients mostly received three to four biweekly nivolumab doses at 3 mg/kg before surgery.

Generated by immunoSEQ multiplex PCR, the TCRdb table keeps only in-frame clones and is missing some. There are 25,000 or so clones in the sample; about 25% occur only once, and around 17% lies in the top ten. The time point is: after neoadjuvant nivolumab, at surgical resection. These newly diagnosed stage II-IVA oral cavity squamous cell carcinoma patients had no prior systemic or radiation treatment. V usage is TRBV7-8 and J usage is TRBJ1-1; D not resolved. This TCR was recovered from a person between 40 and 85 years old with oral cavity squamous cell carcinoma. The specimen was tumor tissue, collected after nivolumab (anti-PD-1) treatment. CDR3 sequence reads: CASSPITLAAEAFF. The CDR3 region has the DNA TGTGCCAGCAGCCCAATAACGTTAGCCGCTGAAGCTTTCTTT.